This T cell receptor beta chain was recovered during a study of blood T cells in healthy people across ages. Study-level findings and limits: Long-lived donors had more naive CD4+ cells and higher diversity than aged donors. The diversity estimates, figures obtained from one million T cells, were considered underestimates.

Trimming removed 7 bases at V and 1 base at J, with 13 bases between. CDR3 size: 14 residues. The germline V gene encodes CDR1 MNHNY and CDR2 SVGAGI (reference sequence). This clonotype came up a few times. Its antigen remains unknown. It was with a sample-barcoded 5' primer and a J-beta primer mix that a second PCR of roughly 7 to 12 cycles was run. There were at least 3 million CDR3-containing paired-end reads obtained from each sample. TCRdb re-called the 5' RACE reads through MiXCR, storing one row per CDR3 protein. This sample yields approximately 600,000 distinct CDR3 sequences, of which 58% are seen a single time; roughly 34% belongs to the top ten.

The gene calls are TRBV6-6 and TRBJ1-2; D remains unclear. What was sequenced was blood. The receptor was derived from a man in his fifties or sixties in good health. DNA for the CDR3: TGTGCCAGCACCTCCCCGGGTGTTAACTATGGCTACACCTTC. This gives the protein CASTSPGVNYGYTF.